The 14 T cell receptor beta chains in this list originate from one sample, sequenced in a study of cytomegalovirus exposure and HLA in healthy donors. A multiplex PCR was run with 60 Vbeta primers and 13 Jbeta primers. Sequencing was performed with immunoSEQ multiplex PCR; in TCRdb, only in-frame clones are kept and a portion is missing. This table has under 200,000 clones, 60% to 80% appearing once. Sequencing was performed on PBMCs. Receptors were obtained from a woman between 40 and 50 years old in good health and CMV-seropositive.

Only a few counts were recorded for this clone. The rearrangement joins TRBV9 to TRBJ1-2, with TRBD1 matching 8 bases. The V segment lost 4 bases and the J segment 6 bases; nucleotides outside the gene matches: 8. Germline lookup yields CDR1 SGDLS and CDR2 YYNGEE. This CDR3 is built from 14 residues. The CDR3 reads CASSLSGQGDGYTF. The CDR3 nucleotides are TGTGCCAGCAGCCTTTCTGGACAGGGCGATGGCTACACCTTC.

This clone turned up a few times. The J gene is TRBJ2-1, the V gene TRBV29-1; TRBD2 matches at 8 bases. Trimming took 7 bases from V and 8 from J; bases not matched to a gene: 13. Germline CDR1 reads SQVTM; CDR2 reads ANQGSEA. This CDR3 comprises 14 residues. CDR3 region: CSARAGVGRYEQFF. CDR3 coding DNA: TGCAGCGCCCGAGCGGGAGTGGGCAGATATGAGCAGTTCTTC.

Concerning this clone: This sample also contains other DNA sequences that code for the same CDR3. The CDR3 region is CASSLANIQGVYEQYF. As DNA, the CDR3 is TGTGCCAGCAGCTTAGCTAACATCCAGGGGGTCTACGAGCAGTACTTC. The chain combines TRBV7-2 with TRBJ2-7; 7 nucleotides line up with TRBD1. Germline-derived CDR1 and CDR2 are SGHTA and FQGNSA. V trimming: 0 bases; J trimming: 3 bases; junction bases outside the gene matches: 8. CDR3 size: 16 residues.

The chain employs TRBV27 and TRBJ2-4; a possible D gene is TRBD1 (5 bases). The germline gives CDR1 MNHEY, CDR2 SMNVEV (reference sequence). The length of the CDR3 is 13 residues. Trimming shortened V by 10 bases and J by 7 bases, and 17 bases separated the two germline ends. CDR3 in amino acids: CANRSFAGNIQYF. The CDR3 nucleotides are TGTGCCAACAGGTCCTTTGCCGGGAACATTCAGTACTTC.

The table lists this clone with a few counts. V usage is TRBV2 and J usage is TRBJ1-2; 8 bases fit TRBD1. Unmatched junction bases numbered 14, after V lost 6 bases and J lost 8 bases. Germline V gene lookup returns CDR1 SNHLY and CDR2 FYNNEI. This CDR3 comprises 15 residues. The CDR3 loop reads CASRPRGRGVEGYTF. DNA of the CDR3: TGTGCCAGCAGACCCAGGGGGCGCGGGGTAGAGGGCTACACCTTC.

In DNA form, the CDR3 reads TGTGCCAGCAGTCCCGGGTTTCGGGGTCAGCCCCAGCATTTT. It is translated as CASSPGFRGQPQHF. V gene TRBV7-2 combines with J gene TRBJ1-5; D not certain. Germline CDR1 and CDR2: SGHTA and FQGNSA. V lost 6 bases and J lost 6, with 15 bases in between. The CDR3 loop spans 14 amino acids.

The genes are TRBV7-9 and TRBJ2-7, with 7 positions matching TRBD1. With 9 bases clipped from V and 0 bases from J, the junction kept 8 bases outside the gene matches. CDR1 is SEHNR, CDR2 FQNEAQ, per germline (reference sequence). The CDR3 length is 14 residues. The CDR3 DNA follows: TGTGCCAGTTCCCCTCGGGACAGCTCCTACGAGCAGTACTTC. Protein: CASSPRDSSYEQYF. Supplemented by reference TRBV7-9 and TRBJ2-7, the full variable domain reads DTGVSQNPRHKITKRGQNVTFRCDPISEHNRLYWYRQTLGQGPEFLTYFQNEAQLEKSRLLSDRFSAERPKGSFSTLEIQRTEQGDSAMYLCASSPRDSSYEQYFGPGTRLTVT.

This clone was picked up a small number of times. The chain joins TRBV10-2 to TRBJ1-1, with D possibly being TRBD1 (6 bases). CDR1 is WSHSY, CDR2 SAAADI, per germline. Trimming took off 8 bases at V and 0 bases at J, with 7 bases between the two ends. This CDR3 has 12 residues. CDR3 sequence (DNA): TGCGCCAGCGGGGGCCTGAACACTGAAGCTTTCTTT. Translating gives CASGGLNTEAFF.

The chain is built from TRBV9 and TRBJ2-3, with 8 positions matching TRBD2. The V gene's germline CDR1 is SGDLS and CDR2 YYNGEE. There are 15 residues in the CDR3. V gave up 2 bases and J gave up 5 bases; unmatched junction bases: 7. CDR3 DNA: TGTGCCAGCAGCGTCTCGGGGGGGGTGGAAGATACGCAGTATTTT. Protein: CASSVSGGVEDTQYF. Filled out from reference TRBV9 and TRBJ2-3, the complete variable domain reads DSGVTQTPKHLITATGQRVTLRCSPRSGDLSVYWYQQSLDQGLQFLIQYYNGEERAKGNILERFSAQQFPDLHSELNLSSLELGDSALYFCASSVSGGVEDTQYFGPGTRLTVL.

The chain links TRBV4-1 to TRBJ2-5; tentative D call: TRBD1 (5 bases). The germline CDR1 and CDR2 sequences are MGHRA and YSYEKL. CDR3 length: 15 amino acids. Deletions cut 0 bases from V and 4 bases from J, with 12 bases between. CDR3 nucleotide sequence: TGCGCCAGCAGCCAAGATGTGGGCAGGGTAGAGACCCAGTACTTC. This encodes CASSQDVGRVETQYF.

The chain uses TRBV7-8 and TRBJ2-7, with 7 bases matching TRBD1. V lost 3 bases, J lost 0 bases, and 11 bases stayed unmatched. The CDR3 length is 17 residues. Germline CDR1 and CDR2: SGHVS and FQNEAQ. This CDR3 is CASSLGLGQSSSYEQYF. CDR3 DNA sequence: TGTGCCAGCAGCTTGGGCCTGGGACAGAGTAGCTCCTACGAGCAGTACTTC.

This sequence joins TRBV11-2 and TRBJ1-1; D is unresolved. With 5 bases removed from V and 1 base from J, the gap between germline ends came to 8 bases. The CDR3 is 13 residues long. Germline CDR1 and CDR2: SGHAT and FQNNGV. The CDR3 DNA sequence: TGTGCCAGCAGCCCGACACAGAACACTGAAGCTTTCTTT. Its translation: CASSPTQNTEAFF.

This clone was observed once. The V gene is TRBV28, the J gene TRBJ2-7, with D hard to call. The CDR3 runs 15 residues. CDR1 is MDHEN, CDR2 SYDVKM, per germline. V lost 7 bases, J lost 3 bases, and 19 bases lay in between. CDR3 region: CASTSNPNSFYEQYF. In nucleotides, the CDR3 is TGTGCCAGCACGTCGAATCCGAACAGCTTCTACGAGCAGTACTTC.

The CDR3 region has the DNA TGTGCCAGCAGTGAACTGCCTCGGTCCGAGCAGTACTTC. This codes for CASSELPRSEQYF. The V and J genes are TRBV2 and TRBJ2-7; D gene ambiguous. The ends were cut back, 2 bases at V and 6 bases at J, with 11 bases in the middle. CDR3 length: 13 amino acids. Germline V CDR1 and CDR2: SNHLY, FYNNEI.